This T cell receptor (beta chain) was obtained from a study of blood T cell repertoires in COVID-19. The CDR3 has 14 residues. Deletions cut 2 bases from V and 8 bases from J, with 14 bases between. Per germline, CDR1 SEHNR and CDR2 FQNEAQ (reference sequence). Here immunoSEQ multiplex PCR was the method, and the copy in TCRdb shows in-frame clones only, minus some. The sample contains more than 140,000 clones, 88% of which appear only once. This clone was seen a single time. Sequencing was carried out using peripheral blood. This chain links TRBV7-9 with TRBJ2-3, with D perhaps TRBD1 (5 bases). The clonotype comes from an older woman with acute or convalescent COVID-19. The CDR3 protein is CASSLTSTAGTQYF. The CDR3, as DNA: TGTGCCAGCAGCTTAACCTCGACAGCTGGTACGCAGTATTTT.